The 22 T cell receptor beta chains below come from one sample, sequenced in a study of cytomegalovirus exposure and HLA in healthy donors. With 60 Vbeta and 13 Jbeta primers, the PCR was carried out. Libraries were prepared by immunoSEQ multiplex PCR; TCRdb keeps only in-frame clonotypes and omits some of them. The repertoire consists of 65,000 to 85,000 clones, with 77% occurring once and the leading ten covering under 3%. Source material: PBMCs. Source of these receptors: a man aged 50 or older in good health and CMV-seropositive.

The rearrangement links TRBV11-2 to TRBJ2-3; D perhaps matches TRBD1 (6 bases). The CDR3 is 15 amino acids. Trimming pared 0 bases from V and 4 bases from J, leaving 11 bases between. The V gene's germline CDR1 is SGHAT and CDR2 FQNNGV. The CDR3 DNA sequence: TGTGCCAGCAGCTTAGAGGGGGCGCGTGCAGATACGCAGTATTTT. This sequence encodes CASSLEGARADTQYF.

The chain recombines TRBV5-1 with TRBJ2-7, with D possibly TRBD1 on 5 matching bases. CDR3 length: 13 residues. Germline lookup yields CDR1 SGHRS and CDR2 YFSETQ. Deletions cut 0 bases from V and 4 bases from J, with 8 bases between. The CDR3 sequence: CASSLGQNYEQYF. DNA of the CDR3: TGCGCCAGCAGCTTGGGACAGAATTACGAGCAGTACTTC.

The genes are TRBV19 and TRBJ2-1; TRBD2 might be the D (5 bases). CDR3 length: 15 residues. V lost 1 base, J lost 4 bases, and 11 bases lay in between. The V gene's germline CDR1 is LNHDA and CDR2 SQIVND (reference sequence). The CDR3 coding sequence is TGTGCCAGTAGTATAGTTTCCGGGAAATACAATGAGCAGTTCTTC. Protein sequence: CASSIVSGKYNEQFF. The full variable domain, completed using reference TRBV19 and TRBJ2-1, is DGGITQSPKYLFRKEGQNVTLSCEQNLNHDAMYWYRQDPGQGLRLIYYSQIVNDFQKGDIAEGYSVSREKKESFPLTVTSAQKNPTAFYLCASSIVSGKYNEQFFGPGTRLTVL.

The genes are TRBV15 and TRBJ2-7, with D maybe TRBD2 (6 bases). V gave up 2 bases and J gave up 5 bases, with 25 bases separating them. Germline CDR1 LNHNV, CDR2 YYDKDF (reference sequence). The CDR3 extends over 18 amino acids. CDR3 region: CATSRQRTTGTTYDEQYF. CDR3 DNA: TGTGCCACCAGCAGACAACGGACTACTGGCACCACCTACGACGAGCAGTACTTC.

This chain uses TRBV14 with TRBJ2-3; maybe TRBD2 (5 bases). From germline, CDR1 is SGHDN and CDR2 FVKESK. V was cut by 0 bases and J by 4 bases, with 20 bases left in between. The CDR3 contains 18 residues. The CDR3 DNA sequence: TGTGCCAGCAGCCAAGATTGGGATCAACTAGTTCGTCCAGATACGCAGTATTTT. Protein sequence: CASSQDWDQLVRPDTQYF.

The rearrangement links TRBV30 to TRBJ1-1; weak D call: TRBD1 (6 bases). CDR1 and CDR2 from the germline V gene are GTSNPN and SVGIG (reference sequence). V shed 5 bases and J shed 2 bases, with 12 bases lying between them. This CDR3 contains 13 residues. CDR3: CAWAGQSNTEAFF. The DNA of the CDR3 is TGTGCCTGGGCTGGACAGAGTAACACTGAAGCTTTCTTT.

The chain links TRBV29-1 to TRBJ1-3; 7 bases align to TRBD1. This CDR3 contains 14 residues. The junction had 9 bases not matched to a gene; V was cut back by 6 bases and J by 4 bases. The germline V gene encodes CDR1 SQVTM and CDR2 ANQGSEA. CDR3 amino acids: CSVGETGPGNTIYF. The DNA of the CDR3 is TGCAGCGTGGGAGAGACAGGGCCCGGAAACACCATATATTTT.

The rearrangement links TRBV7-3 to TRBJ2-1, with TRBD1 identical over 9 bases. CDR3 length: 14 residues. Germline CDR1 is SGHTA and CDR2 is FQGTGA. Unmatched junction bases numbered 7, after V lost 5 bases and J lost 8 bases. The CDR3 sequence is CASSPGQGAYEQFF. DNA of the CDR3: TGTGCCAGCAGCCCGGGACAGGGTGCCTATGAGCAGTTCTTC.

The gene calls are TRBV4-3 and TRBJ2-3; D remains unclear. This CDR3 has 16 residues. CDR1 LGHNA and CDR2 YSLEER come from the germline V gene. Trimming removed 0 bases at V and 5 bases at J, with 15 bases between. The CDR3 spells CASSQEGGIPQDTQYF. CDR3 bases: TGCGCCAGCAGCCAAGAAGGCGGCATACCACAAGATACGCAGTATTTT.

The V gene is TRBV7-8, the J gene TRBJ1-2; 8 bases match TRBD1. Looked up from germline, CDR1 is SGHVS and CDR2 is FQNEAQ. The CDR3 has 14 amino acids. V shed 5 bases, J shed 3 bases, and the junction held 5 bases outside the gene matches. CDR3 sequence: CASSQTGGYYGYTF. In DNA, the CDR3 is TGTGCCAGCAGCCAAACAGGGGGATACTATGGCTACACCTTC.

The chain recombines TRBV27 with TRBJ1-1; TRBD1 is a possible D gene (6 bases). This CDR3 spans 13 amino acids. Germline V gene lookup returns CDR1 MNHEY and CDR2 SMNVEV (reference sequence). Trimming shortened V by 6 bases and J by 5 bases, and 13 bases separated the two germline ends. This CDR3 is CASRWGLGTEAFF. CDR3 nucleotides: TGTGCCAGCAGGTGGGGGCTGGGGACTGAAGCTTTCTTT.

This chain joins TRBV9 and TRBJ1-1; 7 bases line up with TRBD1. V dropped 0 bases and J dropped 1; count of bases not matched to a gene: 0. Germline-derived CDR1 and CDR2 are SGDLS and YYNGEE. This CDR3 is 14 amino acids long. The CDR3 DNA follows: TGTGCCAGCAGCGTAGGGGACAGGAACACTGAAGCTTTCTTT. Its translation is CASSVGDRNTEAFF.

This chain joins TRBV6-4 and TRBJ2-7; 7 bases are shared with TRBD1. From germline, CDR1 is MRHNA and CDR2 SNTAGT. The J segment lost 1 base and the V segment lost 7 bases, leaving 10 bases of the junction unmatched. This CDR3 has 15 amino acids. CDR3 sequence (DNA): TGTGCCAGCATGATCGTCCCACAGGGGTCCTACGAGCAGTACTTC. The encoded protein is CASMIVPQGSYEQYF.

The DNA for the CDR3 is TGTGCCAGCAGTATACTCAGACAGGGCCGGGAGGGCCGGGGCAATGAGCAGTTCTTC. As protein: CASSILRQGREGRGNEQFF. J is TRBJ2-1 and V is TRBV28, with D possibly matching TRBD2 (8 bases). CDR1 is MDHEN, CDR2 SYDVKM, per germline. This CDR3 is built from 19 residues. V was cut by 5 bases and J by 6 bases, with 29 bases left in between.

The rearrangement uses TRBV7-8 and TRBJ1-2; a weak D match, TRBD1 (6 bases). CDR1 and CDR2 from the germline V gene are SGHVS and FQNEAQ. Trimming took 2 bases from V and 4 from J, leaving 14 bases between them. The CDR3 is 15 residues long. The CDR3: CASSLSSQGSYGYTF. The CDR3 nucleotides are TGTGCCAGCAGCTTAAGTTCCCAGGGGAGCTATGGCTACACCTTC.

This chain connects TRBV27 to TRBJ1-2; D is perhaps TRBD1 (5 bases). V shed 4 bases and J shed 2 bases, with 32 bases lying between them. Germline V gene lookup returns CDR1 MNHEY and CDR2 SMNVEV (reference sequence). The CDR3 covers 21 residues. In DNA form, the CDR3 reads TGTGCCAGCAGTTGGGGGACCGCACTGGAGACCCGGGGGGGGTTCAACTATGGCTACACCTTC. Protein: CASSWGTALETRGGFNYGYTF.

The chain has TRBV18 and TRBJ2-6, with D possibly matching TRBD1 (6 bases). The germline V and J ends were trimmed by 6 bases and 0 bases, with 12 bases remaining between them. CDR3 length: 16 amino acids. The germline gives CDR1 KGHSH, CDR2 LQKENI. CDR3 amino acids: CASSPQGGSGANVLTF. CDR3 coding DNA: TGTGCCAGCTCGCCTCAAGGGGGCTCTGGGGCCAACGTCCTGACTTTC.

The rearrangement links TRBV18 to TRBJ2-7, with D maybe TRBD2 (5 bases). CDR1 is KGHSH, CDR2 LQKENI, per germline. With 1 base removed from V and 0 bases from J, the gap between germline ends came to 16 bases. The CDR3 runs to 17 residues. CDR3 in DNA: TGTGCCAGCTCACCACAGACTCCCAGCGGAAGCTCCTACGAGCAGTACTTC. Its protein is CASSPQTPSGSSYEQYF.

This chain joins TRBV10-2 and TRBJ2-2; D unresolved. The CDR3 consists of 15 residues. The V gene's germline CDR1 is WSHSY and CDR2 SAAADI. V was pared by 7 bases and J by 0 bases, with 12 bases between. CDR3 coding DNA: TGCGCCAGCAACGAAGCGCGACCGAACACCGGGGAGCTGTTTTTT. Translating it yields CASNEARPNTGELFF.

The J gene is TRBJ2-3, the V gene TRBV11-2, with TRBD2 matching over 7 bases. Germline-derived CDR1 and CDR2 are SGHAT and FQNNGV. The CDR3 has 16 residues. With 7 bases clipped from V and 2 bases from J, the junction kept 12 bases outside the gene matches. The CDR3 bases are TGTGCCAGCATCCCCGGGGCGGGAGAGTACACAGATACGCAGTATTTT. Residues: CASIPGAGEYTDTQYF.

This chain joins TRBV30 and TRBJ1-1; D might be TRBD1 (5 bases). The CDR3 length is 11 residues. Germline V gene lookup returns CDR1 GTSNPN and CDR2 SVGIG (reference sequence). The germline V and J ends were trimmed by 1 base and 8 bases, with 8 bases remaining between them. This chain's CDR3 is CAWSEGAEAFF. The CDR3 coding sequence is TGTGCCTGGAGTGAAGGGGCAGAAGCTTTCTTT.

The J gene is TRBJ2-4, the V gene TRBV9; 7 bases map to TRBD1. The ends lost 3 bases at V and 4 bases at J; junction bases unmatched: 4. Germline CDR1 and CDR2: SGDLS and YYNGEE. The CDR3 has 14 amino acids. The CDR3 protein is CASSGRDSKNIQYF. CDR3 bases: TGTGCCAGCAGCGGCCGGGACAGTAAAAACATTCAGTACTTC.